This entry describes one T cell receptor beta chain. Its cognate antigen has yet to be identified. No clone much larger than this one lies a single base away; base qualities are absent. The CDR3 numbers 13 residues from cysteine through phenylalanine. Here the CDR3 DNA is all that survives: 39 bases in frame from base 1. V loses 3 bases of germline sequence and J loses 8 bases, and the interval between the two ends is 14 bases. Per the germline V gene (reference sequence), GTSNPN is the CDR1 and SVGIG is the CDR2. According to the study, the label for this sample's time point signals: cycle 4 day 1 (C4D1), after more than five weeks of nivolumab. Relapse after autologous stem cell transplantation had occurred in all trial patients, and cohorts A, B and C were distinguished by prior brentuximab vedotin exposure. The trial cohort comprised fewer than 65 patients with relapsed/refractory classical Hodgkin lymphoma whose best overall responses were complete response, partial response or progressive disease. Trial patients were treated with single-agent nivolumab in the multi-cohort phase II CheckMate 205 trial. Best overall response was determined by an independent review committee according to the 2007 International Working Group response criteria. Trial PBMCs were collected immediately before nivolumab initiation (C1D1) and during therapy at cycle 2 day 1 and cycle 4 day 1. Peripheral blood was collected in 8 mL Vacutainer Cell Preparation Tubes, from which PBMCs were isolated by centrifugation and then cryopreserved.

The data belong to a study of PD-1 blockade in classical Hodgkin lymphoma (dated by TCRdb to 2018 to 2020). Notes on the research overall: Nivolumab dosing was 3 mg/kg intravenously every 2 weeks, continuing until either disease progression or unacceptable toxicity. The study used CyTOF and TCR beta sequencing to define a peripheral blood immune signature of response to PD-1 blockade in classical Hodgkin lymphoma.

Broad study findings and their caveats: Baseline TCR diversity was reported to be lower in newly diagnosed patients than in healthy donors and to be lower still in relapsed/refractory patients. Trial patients with a complete response had baseline diversity similar to that of newly diagnosed patients, while partial responders and progressors had significantly lower diversity. The study was restricted to a single clinical trial cohort, and the causes of repertoire differences, possibly disease activity or prior therapy, were left undefined. CD4+ but not CD8+ TCR diversity rose significantly by C4D1 (p=0.0027 vs p=0.16), most apparent in complete responders (p=0.02). Lower diversity was seen in patients whose nivolumab began less than 1 year after ASCT, and these patients were left out of later analyses so that immune reconstitution would not confound the results.

The Qiagen DNeasy kit was used to extract genomic DNA from unsorted PBMCs and from the negatively selected CD4+ and CD8+ fractions. TCR beta CDR3 regions were subjected to amplification by immunoSEQ multiplex PCR with primers that anneal to V and J segments. A synthetic immune receptor repertoire was used to minimize amplification bias, and any remaining bias was removed computationally after sequencing. The authors' analysis ran thus. Custom Python scripts were used to quantify repertoire diversity as the Shannon entropy index. Unsorted, CD4+ and CD8+ repertoires were analyzed separately, except for combined analyses in which CD4+ and CD8+ sequences were merged in silico. A clone was considered expanded if an increase in frequency of at least 2-fold after treatment relative to C1D1 was found, and a pseudocount of 0.5 was applied to clones undetected at baseline. Clones with 0 or 1 copy at C1D1 were classified as singleton clones, and clones with 2 or more copies were classified as non-singleton clones. Clones expanded in unsorted samples were annotated as CD4+, CD8+ or unknown by matching protein sequences in sorted samples from the same patient. Wilcoxon tests on paired samples were used to test changes in diversity from C1D1 to C4D1. In its TCRdb copy, this immuneACCESS table keeps in-frame sequences only and misses some clones. Where compared with another copy, unresolved V genes explain less than half of these, and the others have no known cause. V and J calls and clone size follow that table, whereas D and trimming were derived from the DNA. The sample yields about 44,000 clones; just over 65% were counted once. The top ten clonotypes cover 3% to 3.5% of the sample.

Sequenced here: peripheral blood mononuclear cells (PBMCs), sampled before the fourth cycle of nivolumab. The TCR was taken from a human donor with classical Hodgkin lymphoma. The chain employs TRBV30 and TRBJ2-1; the D gene is perhaps TRBD2, from 6 matching bases. The nucleotides are TGTGCCTGGAGCGCGGGACGCCAGGATGAGCAGTTCTTC. Its translation reads: CAWSAGRQDEQFF.